The 27 T cell receptor beta chains given below trace back to one sample, sequenced in a study of cytomegalovirus exposure and HLA in healthy donors. 13 Jbeta primers and 60 Vbeta primers were used for the PCR. Using immunoSEQ multiplex PCR, the repertoire was profiled, and TCRdb retains in-frame clones only, with some absent. The table lists 94,000 or so clones, 70% to 85% of them singletons. What was sequenced was PBMCs. All receptors come from a man in his 60s in good health and CMV-seronegative.

The V call is TRBV11-3, the J call TRBJ2-2, with D possibly matching TRBD1 (5 bases). This CDR3 has 14 residues. The V and J ends lost 5 bases and 2 bases respectively, with 9 bases between them. Germline V gene lookup returns CDR1 SGHNT and CDR2 YENEEA. The CDR3 sequence is CASSLRDNTGELFF. In DNA form, the CDR3 reads TGTGCCAGCAGCCTCAGGGATAACACCGGGGAGCTGTTTTTT.

The V and J genes are TRBV5-1 and TRBJ2-1, with 8 nucleotides matching TRBD2. The CDR3 consists of 15 residues. Germline V gene lookup returns CDR1 SGHRS and CDR2 YFSETQ. V gave up 0 bases and J gave up 4 bases; unmatched junction bases: 3. The CDR3 nucleotides read TGCGCCAGCAGCTTGGAGAGCGGGGGTTACAATGAGCAGTTCTTC. Amino acids: CASSLESGGYNEQFF.

V is TRBV5-6 and J is TRBJ2-3, with 10 nucleotides matching TRBD2. The CDR3 has 18 amino acids. V dropped 0 bases and J dropped 2; count of bases not matched to a gene: 9. Germline values: CDR1 SGHDT, CDR2 YYEEEE. CDR3 sequence reads: CASSLAFRLAGATDTQYF. The CDR3 DNA is TGTGCCAGCAGCTTGGCGTTTCGGCTAGCGGGAGCCACAGATACGCAGTATTTT.

This clone was recorded a few times. This rearrangement joins TRBV27 to TRBJ2-7; D is uncertain. CDR1 MNHEY and CDR2 SMNVEV come from the germline V gene (reference sequence). The V and J ends lost 8 bases and 3 bases respectively, with 14 bases between them. There are 13 residues in the CDR3. Written as DNA, the CDR3 is TGTGCCAGCGCCCTGACAAGATTCTACGAGCAGTACTTC. Its translation is CASALTRFYEQYF.

The rearrangement uses TRBV5-1 and TRBJ1-4, with D tentatively TRBD1 (6 bases). CDR1 and CDR2 from the germline V gene are SGHRS and YFSETQ. The CDR3 extends over 17 amino acids. Trimming stripped 4 bases from V and 0 bases from J, with 16 bases between. The CDR3 DNA reads as TGCGCCAGCAGCCCTGAGGCAGGGGCTGCAACTAATGAAAAACTGTTTTTT. Amino acid sequence: CASSPEAGAATNEKLFF.

The chain is built from TRBV5-1 and TRBJ2-3, with 10 bases identical to TRBD2. This CDR3 contains 16 residues. With 4 bases clipped from V and 1 base from J, the junction kept 6 bases outside the gene matches. Germline-derived CDR1 and CDR2 are SGHRS and YFSETQ. CDR3 sequence (DNA): TGCGCCAGCAGCAACGCCGGACTAGCGGGCACAGATACGCAGTATTTT. Its protein product is CASSNAGLAGTDTQYF.

V usage is TRBV4-1 and J usage is TRBJ2-3, with no clear D. CDR3 length: 17 residues. Deletions cut 1 base from V and 1 base from J, with 15 bases between. Germline values: CDR1 MGHRA, CDR2 YSYEKL. The CDR3 loop is CASSQVVGVGGTDTQYF. DNA for the CDR3: TGCGCCAGCAGCCAAGTCGTCGGAGTCGGCGGCACAGATACGCAGTATTTT.

This clone was seen only a few times. The chain employs TRBV6-1 and TRBJ2-7, with 11 positions matching TRBD1. The CDR3 covers 15 residues. CDR1 MNHNS and CDR2 SASEGT come from the germline V gene. V was pared by 4 bases and J by 1 base, with 3 bases of the junction left unmatched. CDR3 protein: CASSAGTGGSYEQYF. The CDR3 DNA sequence: TGTGCCAGCAGTGCTGGGACAGGGGGTTCCTACGAGCAGTACTTC.

This chain uses TRBV28 with TRBJ2-7; TRBD2 matches 12 bases. The CDR3 length is 15 residues. After removal of 7 bases from V and 2 bases from J, the junction contained 6 bases not matched to a gene. Germline V gene data show CDR1 as MDHEN and CDR2 as SYDVKM. CDR3 DNA: TGTGCCAGCAAACTAGCGGGAGGACGACCCTACGAGCAGTACTTC. Its translation: CASKLAGGRPYEQYF.

The chain joins TRBV19 to TRBJ1-1; 10 bases agree with TRBD1. The CDR3 contains 14 residues. Germline V gene lookup returns CDR1 LNHDA and CDR2 SQIVND (reference sequence). With V trimmed by 5 bases and J by 7 bases, 7 bases remained unmatched. The CDR3: CASSPDRDRGEAFF. CDR3 sequence (DNA): TGTGCCAGTAGTCCCGACCGGGACAGGGGTGAAGCTTTCTTT. Full variable domain (missing parts from reference TRBV19 and TRBJ1-1): DGGITQSPKYLFRKEGQNVTLSCEQNLNHDAMYWYRQDPGQGLRLIYYSQIVNDFQKGDIAEGYSVSREKKESFPLTVTSAQKNPTAFYLCASSPDRDRGEAFFGQGTRLTVV.

The rearrangement joins TRBV19 to TRBJ2-7, with 13 bases matching TRBD2. Germline V CDR1 and CDR2: LNHDA, SQIVND (reference sequence). The CDR3 runs 17 residues. Trimming removed 7 bases from V and 6 bases from J; junction bases left unmatched: 15. The CDR3 spells CASKRTAGLAGEGEQYF. The CDR3 bases are TGTGCCAGTAAGCGGACAGCTGGACTAGCGGGAGAAGGCGAGCAGTACTTC. The full variable domain, in which reference TRBV19 and TRBJ2-7 provide the parts outside the CDR3, is DGGITQSPKYLFRKEGQNVTLSCEQNLNHDAMYWYRQDPGQGLRLIYYSQIVNDFQKGDIAEGYSVSREKKESFPLTVTSAQKNPTAFYLCASKRTAGLAGEGEQYFGPGTRLTVT.

The chain couples TRBV11-2 to TRBJ2-1; D perhaps matches TRBD1 (5 bases). CDR1 is SGHAT, CDR2 FQNNGV, per germline. This CDR3 has 15 amino acids. V lost 0 bases to trimming and J lost 6 bases, with 12 bases between them. The CDR3 here is CASSLDSAGFNEQFF. The CDR3 region has the DNA TGTGCCAGCAGCTTAGATTCGGCAGGGTTCAATGAGCAGTTCTTC.

The gene calls are TRBV4-3 and TRBJ1-1, with a tentative D call TRBD1 (6 bases). Per germline, CDR1 LGHNA and CDR2 YSLEER. Trimming left V 3 bases short and J 0 bases short, with 14 bases between. The CDR3 runs to 16 residues. The CDR3 DNA sequence: TGCGCCAGCAGCCACGCATTTACAGGGTTGAACACTGAAGCTTTCTTT. It encodes CASSHAFTGLNTEAFF.

The chain links TRBV29-1 to TRBJ1-1, with 11 bases that match TRBD1. Unmatched junction bases numbered 6, after V lost 7 bases and J lost 5 bases. This CDR3 comprises 13 residues. Germline V gene lookup returns CDR1 SQVTM and CDR2 ANQGSEA. CDR3 DNA sequence: TGCAGCGCCGAGGGACAGGGGGGAACTGAAGCTTTCTTT. It is translated as CSAEGQGGTEAFF.

The chain links TRBV7-2 to TRBJ2-5, with 8 bases matching TRBD2. CDR3 size: 15 residues. CDR1 and CDR2 from the germline V gene are SGHTA and FQGNSA. Trimming at V came to 3 bases and at J to 5 bases, leaving 8 bases not matched to a gene. The CDR3 DNA reads TGTGCCAGCAGCTTGTCGGGGGGGGAGGGGGAGACCCAGTACTTC. Amino acids: CASSLSGGEGETQYF.

This rearrangement joins TRBV25-1 to TRBJ2-5; D is undetermined. Trimming removed 5 bases from V and 4 bases from J, with 17 bases in between. Looked up from germline, CDR1 is MGHDK and CDR2 is SYGVNS. The CDR3 runs 15 residues. CDR3 DNA sequence: TGTGCCAGCAGTCCCAGTCTGACTCTTGGAGAGACCCAGTACTTC. It yields the protein CASSPSLTLGETQYF.

V gene TRBV5-1 combines with J gene TRBJ2-1, with 8 bases aligning to TRBD2. The ends lost 0 bases at V and 5 bases at J; junction bases unmatched: 4. The CDR3 length is 15 residues. CDR1 is SGHRS, CDR2 YFSETQ, per germline. The CDR3 region has the DNA TGCGCCAGCAGCTTGGACGGGAGGGGACACAATGAGCAGTTCTTC. Translated: CASSLDGRGHNEQFF.

In its sample, this clone was seen a few times. The rearrangement joins TRBV5-6 to TRBJ1-5, with D perhaps matching TRBD1 (5 bases). Germline lookup yields CDR1 SGHDT and CDR2 YYEEEE. Trimming pared 0 bases from V and 6 bases from J, leaving 10 bases between. The CDR3 is 14 amino acids. CDR3 amino acids: CASSLAGRGQPQHF. The CDR3, as DNA: TGTGCCAGCAGCTTGGCAGGGAGGGGTCAGCCCCAGCATTTT.

CDR3 sequence (DNA): TGTGCCAGCAGTCCCCGGACAGCTAGCAATCAGCCCCAGCATTTT. Its protein product is CASSPRTASNQPQHF. V is TRBV27 and J is TRBJ1-5, with D perhaps TRBD1 (6 bases). CDR3 length: 15 residues. Germline values: CDR1 MNHEY, CDR2 SMNVEV (reference sequence). V lost 5 bases to trimming and J lost 0 bases, with 11 bases between them.

This clone was seen only once. This chain joins TRBV10-3 and TRBJ1-1, with D unclear. Germline V CDR1 and CDR2: ENHRY, SYGVKD. The CDR3 sequence is 14 residues long. Trimming stripped 3 bases from V and 0 bases from J, with 8 bases between. CDR3 loop: CAISDGNMNTEAFF. The CDR3, as DNA: TGTGCCATCAGTGATGGCAACATGAACACTGAAGCTTTCTTT.

This clone was observed a single time. The CDR3 bases are TGTGCCAGCAGTTTAGGGCTAGCGGGAAGGAATGAGCAGTTCTTC. Translated, it gives CASSLGLAGRNEQFF. V and J are TRBV28 and TRBJ2-1; 9 bases are a match to TRBD2. Trimming removed 2 bases from V and 7 bases from J; junction bases left unmatched: 6. Germline CDR1 is MDHEN and CDR2 is SYDVKM. The length of the CDR3 is 15 residues.

V and J are TRBV6-6 and TRBJ1-5; 7 positions match TRBD1. CDR1 and CDR2 from the germline V gene are MNHNY and SVGAGI (reference sequence). There are 15 residues in the CDR3. The junction had 8 bases not matched to a gene; V was cut back by 7 bases and J by 2 bases. The CDR3 is CASTARGRGNQPQHF. The CDR3 DNA is TGTGCCAGCACCGCGAGGGGGCGAGGCAATCAGCCCCAGCATTTT.

The chain has TRBV10-3 and TRBJ1-2; 8 bases align to TRBD1. Per the germline V gene, CDR1 is ENHRY and CDR2 is SYGVKD. V was clipped by 2 bases and J by 7 bases; unmatched bases: 3. This CDR3 is built from 13 residues. DNA of the CDR3: TGTGCCATCAGTGAGGGACAGGGAATTGGCTACACCTTC. This encodes CAISEGQGIGYTF.

The rearrangement joins TRBV7-9 to TRBJ2-3; no firm D call. V lost 5 bases and J 0 bases, leaving 9 bases between the germline ends. Germline CDR1 SEHNR, CDR2 FQNEAQ (reference sequence). This CDR3 has 14 residues. The CDR3 here is CASSLMTSTDTQYF. The CDR3 nucleotides read TGTGCCAGCAGCCTAATGACTAGCACAGATACGCAGTATTTT.

The rearrangement joins TRBV7-2 to TRBJ1-6, with no clear D. V was cut by 9 bases and J by 8 bases, with 8 bases left in between. CDR1 is SGHTA, CDR2 FQGNSA, per germline. The CDR3 is 11 amino acids. DNA of the CDR3: TGTGCCAGTTCTACGGATTCACCCCTCCACTTT. Protein sequence: CASSTDSPLHF.

The chain has TRBV11-3 and TRBJ1-5; unclear D gene. Germline loops: CDR1 SGHNT, CDR2 YENEEA. The CDR3 is made up of 19 amino acids. V dropped 0 bases and J dropped 0 bases, with 18 bases sitting between them. This chain's CDR3 is CASSLDLGRKAYSNQPQHF. The CDR3 DNA is TGTGCCAGCAGCTTAGATTTGGGCAGAAAAGCTTATAGCAATCAGCCCCAGCATTTT.

This chain connects TRBV7-9 to TRBJ2-5, with TRBD2 identical over 13 bases. This CDR3 spans 15 amino acids. Germline CDR1 and CDR2: SEHNR and FQNEAQ (reference sequence). Trimming took 5 bases from V and 4 from J; bases not matched to a gene: 4. CDR3 in DNA: TGTGCCAGCAGCGTATGGACTAGCGGGGGAGAGACCCAGTACTTC. This sequence encodes CASSVWTSGGETQYF.